One sample yielded the 13 T cell receptor beta chains listed below, sequenced in a study of blood T cell repertoires in COVID-19. The data were produced by immunoSEQ multiplex PCR, yet TCRdb's version contains in-frame clones alone and is incomplete. In the table there are more than 95,000 clones, roughly nine tenths of which are singletons. The sequenced material came from peripheral blood. The receptor set was obtained from a man in his fifties or sixties with acute or convalescent COVID-19.

The gene calls are TRBV7-2 and TRBJ1-1; possibly TRBD1 for D (5 bases). Trimming removed 8 bases from V and 8 bases from J, with 18 bases in between. This CDR3 contains 13 residues. Germline V lookup: CDR1 SGHTA, CDR2 FQGNSA. The CDR3 reads CASLAGSLREAFF. The CDR3 bases are TGTGCCAGCTTGGCAGGGTCCTTGAGGGAAGCTTTCTTT.

The V and J genes are TRBV2 and TRBJ1-1, with D unclear. Per the germline V gene, CDR1 is SNHLY and CDR2 is FYNNEI. V was cut by 5 bases and J by 3 bases, with 10 bases left in between. The CDR3 consists of 13 residues. The CDR3 is CASSSTPYTEAFF. In DNA form, the CDR3 reads TGTGCCAGCAGTTCGACACCTTACACTGAAGCTTTCTTT.

CDR3 in DNA: TGTGCCAGTAGATCGACAGGGTCCACTGAAGCTTTCTTT. Encoded protein: CASRSTGSTEAFF. V gene TRBV19 combines with J gene TRBJ1-1; 7 bases line up with TRBD1. V shed 6 bases, J shed 4 bases, and the junction held 5 bases outside the gene matches. Germline CDR1 reads LNHDA; CDR2 reads SQIVND (reference sequence). CDR3 size: 13 residues. The entire variable domain, with the rest obtained from reference TRBV19 and TRBJ1-1, is as follows: DGGITQSPKYLFRKEGQNVTLSCEQNLNHDAMYWYRQDPGQGLRLIYYSQIVNDFQKGDIAEGYSVSREKKESFPLTVTSAQKNPTAFYLCASRSTGSTEAFFGQGTRLTVV.

The chain joins TRBV6-5 to TRBJ2-1, with D perhaps matching TRBD2 (6 bases). CDR3 length: 15 amino acids. Germline V gene data show CDR1 as MNHEY and CDR2 as SVGAGI. Between the trimmed V and J ends, which lost 5 bases and 6 bases, there was a span of 17 bases. This CDR3 reads CASSTTTQLANEQFF. For the CDR3, the DNA is TGTGCCAGCAGTACTACGACCCAACTAGCCAATGAGCAGTTCTTC.

The V call is TRBV12-3 or TRBV12-4, the J call TRBJ1-3; D gene unclear. V was shortened by 7 bases and J by 0 bases, with 7 bases between the two germline ends. The CDR3 sequence is 13 residues long. The CDR3 nucleotides read TGTGCCAGCAACTCCCACTCTGGAAACACCATATATTTT. As protein: CASNSHSGNTIYF.

CDR3 in amino acids: CASSPTSGPYNEQFF. CDR3 nucleotides: TGTGCCAGCAGCCCGACTAGCGGGCCCTACAATGAGCAGTTCTTC. The chain links TRBV7-2 to TRBJ2-1, with 10 bases that match TRBD2. V gave up 5 bases and J gave up 2 bases; unmatched junction bases: 3. This CDR3 has 15 amino acids. Germline loops: CDR1 SGHTA, CDR2 FQGNSA.

The V call is TRBV28, the J call TRBJ1-6; D might be TRBD1 (6 bases). Germline assignment: CDR1 MDHEN and CDR2 SYDVKM. Deletions cut 4 bases from V and 5 bases from J, with 12 bases between. The CDR3 loop spans 15 amino acids. The CDR3 loop reads CASSSWTADNSPLHF. CDR3 nucleotide sequence: TGTGCCAGCAGTTCGTGGACAGCCGATAATTCACCCCTCCACTTT.

This clone appeared once. The chain links TRBV7-2 to TRBJ2-3; D possibly corresponds to TRBD1 (6 bases). The CDR3 contains 15 residues. Trimming took 5 bases from V and 3 from J, leaving 15 bases between them. Per the germline V gene, CDR1 is SGHTA and CDR2 is FQGNSA. CDR3 region: CASSADRLGTDTQYF. CDR3 nucleotides: TGTGCCAGCAGCGCCGACAGGCTAGGGACAGATACGCAGTATTTT.

Written as DNA, the CDR3 is TGTGCCAGCCCCAACCTGGACAGGGGGAGGACTAGAACCCTGTCGAGCACCGGGGAGCTGTTTTTT. Its protein is CASPNLDRGRTRTLSSTGELFF. V usage is TRBV7-9 and J usage is TRBJ2-2; 10 bases are shared with TRBD1. CDR3 length equals 22 residues. V lost 8 bases to trimming and J lost 4 bases; unmatched junction nucleotides: 28. From germline, CDR1 is SEHNR and CDR2 FQNEAQ (reference sequence).

This clone was observed once. V and J are TRBV5-1 and TRBJ1-1; D not certain. Trimming cost V 4 bases and J 8 bases, with 15 bases left between them. Per the germline V gene, CDR1 is SGHRS and CDR2 is YFSETQ. The CDR3 loop spans 13 amino acids. CDR3 residues: CASSLGSTGEAFF. As DNA, the CDR3 is TGCGCCAGCAGCCTGGGATCAACGGGGGAAGCTTTCTTT.

The chain combines TRBV20-1 with TRBJ1-1; D is possibly TRBD1 (5 bases). CDR1 is DFQATT, CDR2 SNEGSKA, per germline (reference sequence). The CDR3 extends over 11 amino acids. Deletions cut 3 bases from V and 10 bases from J, with 12 bases between. CDR3 coding DNA: TGCAGTGCTAGGGGGGGGAGCGGAGCTTTCTTT. This sequence encodes CSARGGSGAFF.

The rearrangement links TRBV30 to TRBJ1-6; 8 bases are shared with TRBD1. Germline assignment: CDR1 GTSNPN and CDR2 SVGIG (reference sequence). CDR3 length: 14 amino acids. Trimming removed 4 bases from V and 9 bases from J; junction bases left unmatched: 8. This CDR3 is CAWTPGQGASPLHF. In DNA form, the CDR3 reads TGTGCCTGGACCCCCGGACAGGGAGCTTCACCCCTCCACTTT.

The rearrangement joins TRBV11-2 to TRBJ1-4, with D possibly TRBD1 on 6 matching bases. Trimming shortened V by 5 bases and J by 7 bases, and 20 bases separated the two germline ends. Germline V gene data show CDR1 as SGHAT and CDR2 as FQNNGV. CDR3 length: 16 residues. CDR3 sequence (DNA): TGTGCCAGCAGCCAAACACAGGGTTTACTTCGTGAAAAACTGTTTTTT. It is translated as CASSQTQGLLREKLFF.